Below, 31 T cell receptor beta chains from the same sample are listed, as sequenced in a study of identical twins. TCRdb processed the 5' RACE reads anew with MiXCR; each CDR3 protein has one entry. This sample has 250,000 to 300,000 distinct CDR3 sequences, with around 8.8% found just once. These data are also associated with another study on yellow fever vaccine responses in identical twins.

The sequenced material came from CD8+ T cells sorted from blood. These receptors were obtained from a woman between 18 and 29 years old in good health.

This chain uses TRBV5-1 with TRBJ2-5, with 8 bases identical to TRBD2. The CDR3 runs 16 residues. Germline CDR1 and CDR2: SGHRS and YFSETQ. Unmatched junction bases numbered 6, after V lost 0 bases and J lost 2 bases. CDR3 amino acids: CASSLDWGLEQETQYF. CDR3 sequence (DNA): TGCGCCAGCAGCTTGGACTGGGGACTAGAACAAGAGACCCAGTACTTC.

This clonotype has more than one count but fewer than ten. J is TRBJ2-7 and V is TRBV7-9; 7 bases agree with TRBD1. Germline CDR1 reads SEHNR; CDR2 reads FQNEAQ (reference sequence). This CDR3 has 13 residues. J was trimmed by 3 bases and V by 5 bases; bases with no gene match: 4. The CDR3 DNA sequence: TGTGCCAGCAGCGTCAGGGGGAACTACGAGCAGTACTTC. It encodes CASSVRGNYEQYF.

This chain joins TRBV14 and TRBJ2-2; 7 bases match TRBD2. The CDR3 contains 15 residues. J lost 3 bases, V lost 3 bases, and 4 bases had no gene match. The germline V gene encodes CDR1 SGHDN and CDR2 FVKESK. The CDR3 spells CASSHGLDHTGELFF. As DNA, the CDR3 is TGTGCCAGCAGCCACGGACTAGATCACACCGGGGAGCTGTTTTTT.

This clonotype was seen only a few times. V and J are TRBV28 and TRBJ1-2, with 7 nucleotides matching TRBD1. The CDR3 has 14 residues. With V trimmed by 5 bases and J by 4 bases, 7 bases remained unmatched. Looked up from germline, CDR1 is MDHEN and CDR2 is SYDVKM. The CDR3 nucleotides are TGTGCCAGCAGTCCCGGAGGGGGCCCCTATGGCTACACCTTC. Its translation: CASSPGGGPYGYTF.

This clonotype was seen at least ten times. The chain joins TRBV29-1 to TRBJ2-3, with 7 bases aligning to TRBD1. The germline gives CDR1 SQVTM, CDR2 ANQGSEA. The CDR3 sequence is 13 residues long. V gave up 3 bases and J gave up 7 bases; unmatched junction bases: 7. In DNA, the CDR3 is TGCAGCGTTGAGGCTGACAGGGAATATACGCAGTATTTT. It codes for CSVEADREYTQYF.

Only a few counts were recorded for this clonotype. The rearrangement joins TRBV18 to TRBJ2-1; 12 nucleotides match TRBD2. CDR1 is KGHSH and CDR2 is LQKENI in the germline V gene. CDR3 size: 17 residues. The J segment lost 6 bases and the V segment lost 2 bases, leaving 8 bases of the junction unmatched. CDR3 in amino acids: CASSPAASGRVANEQFF. CDR3 nucleotides: TGTGCCAGCTCACCAGCGGCTAGCGGGAGGGTTGCCAATGAGCAGTTCTTC.

This clonotype has only a few counts. The genes are TRBV6-2 or TRBV6-3 and TRBJ2-5, with D perhaps TRBD1 or TRBD2 (5 bases each). The CDR3 has 14 amino acids. V lost 6 bases to trimming and J lost 0 bases, with 11 bases between them. CDR1 and CDR2 (germline): MNHEY, SVGEGT. The CDR3 bases are TGTGCCAGCAGGGGACGTTTGGACCAAGAGACCCAGTACTTC. Protein: CASRGRLDQETQYF.

The chain combines TRBV11-2 with TRBJ2-1, with TRBD2 as a possible D gene (6 bases). V was pared by 7 bases and J by 8 bases, with 21 bases between. This CDR3 spans 15 amino acids. From germline, CDR1 is SGHAT and CDR2 FQNNGV. CDR3 sequence reads: CASTTEGRDGDEQFF. The CDR3 DNA sequence: TGTGCCAGCACCACAGAAGGGCGGGACGGGGATGAGCAGTTCTTC. Supplemented by reference TRBV11-2 and TRBJ2-1, the full variable domain reads EAGVAQSPRYKIIEKRQSVAFWCNPISGHATLYWYQQILGQGPKLLIQFQNNGVVDDSQLPKDRFSAERLKGVDSTLKIQPAKLEDSAVYLCASTTEGRDGDEQFFGPGTRLTVL.

The V gene is TRBV6-1, the J gene TRBJ2-7, with unresolved D. Germline V CDR1 and CDR2: MNHNS, SASEGT. V lost 3 bases and J 2 bases, leaving 8 bases between the germline ends. The CDR3 sequence is 13 residues long. CDR3 amino acids: CASSEWAPYEQYF. The CDR3 DNA reads as TGTGCCAGCAGTGAGTGGGCTCCCTACGAGCAGTACTTC.

The table lists this clonotype with a few counts. The rearrangement uses TRBV5-6 and TRBJ2-1; the D gene is possibly TRBD2 (5 bases). V lost 2 bases and J lost 4, with 19 bases in between. The CDR3 runs 17 residues. The germline CDR1 and CDR2 sequences are SGHDT and YYEEEE. The CDR3 protein is CASSFIASSGIYNEQFF. The CDR3 DNA is TGTGCCAGCAGCTTCATAGCATCCAGCGGCATTTACAATGAGCAGTTCTTC.

At least ten counts were recorded for this clonotype. The chain combines TRBV12-3 or TRBV12-4 with TRBJ2-5, with D perhaps given as TRBD1 or TRBD2 (5 bases each). The CDR3 spans 16 residues. V lost 7 bases to trimming and J lost 3 bases, with 21 bases between them. CDR3 sequence: CASTKRAGTLEETQYF. CDR3 nucleotide sequence: TGTGCCAGCACCAAAAGGGCTGGGACCTTGGAAGAGACCCAGTACTTC.

This clonotype was counted ten times or more. The chain links TRBV4-3 to TRBJ2-5; D gene ambiguous. This CDR3 is 15 amino acids long. In germline, CDR1 is LGHNA, CDR2 YSLEER. V was trimmed by 0 bases and J by 5 bases, leaving 13 bases between them. The CDR3 DNA sequence: TGCGCCAGCAGCCAAGATCGGTTCGGGTCGGAGACCCAGTACTTC. Its protein is CASSQDRFGSETQYF.

This chain joins TRBV28 and TRBJ1-5, with D unresolved. V was trimmed by 7 bases and J by 0 bases, leaving 10 bases between them. Germline V gene data show CDR1 as MDHEN and CDR2 as SYDVKM. CDR3 length: 14 amino acids. CDR3 bases: TGTGCCAGCAAGGCAATCGATAGCAATCAGCCCCAGCATTTT. Its translation is CASKAIDSNQPQHF.

This clonotype was picked up a small number of times. The chain recombines TRBV27 with TRBJ1-2, with 12 nucleotides matching TRBD1. V shed 4 bases, J shed 4 bases, and the junction held 4 bases outside the gene matches. Germline V CDR1 and CDR2: MNHEY, SMNVEV (reference sequence). The CDR3 runs to 15 residues. CDR3 protein: CASSWGQGAIYGYTF. The CDR3 region has the DNA TGTGCCAGCAGTTGGGGACAGGGGGCGATCTATGGCTACACCTTC.

The J gene is TRBJ2-5, the V gene TRBV10-3; possible D gene TRBD2, 5 bases. Per the germline V gene, CDR1 is ENHRY and CDR2 is SYGVKD. The ends were cut back, 6 bases at V and 5 bases at J, with 13 bases in the middle. CDR3 length: 13 residues. CDR3 nucleotides: TGTGCCATCAGGTACCCGGGGTCGGAGACCCAGTACTTC. This codes for CAIRYPGSETQYF.

This clonotype was counted many times. The rearrangement links TRBV29-1 to TRBJ2-3; D tentatively reads TRBD1 or TRBD2 (5 bases each). In germline, CDR1 is SQVTM, CDR2 ANQGSEA. Trimming took 4 bases from V and 3 from J, leaving 14 bases between them. This CDR3 comprises 14 residues. The CDR3 DNA sequence: TGCAGCGTTGCTCTTTGGGACGGAACAGATACGCAGTATTTT. Translated: CSVALWDGTDTQYF.

Within the sample, this clonotype is medium-sized. The gene calls are TRBV10-2 and TRBJ2-3; 7 nucleotides match TRBD2. Germline CDR1 is WSHSY and CDR2 is SAAADI. The J segment lost 2 bases and the V segment lost 0 bases, leaving 5 bases of the junction unmatched. The CDR3 runs 16 residues. The CDR3 nucleotides read TGCGCCAGCAGTGAGTCGTCTAGCGGAGTCACAGATACGCAGTATTTT. Encoded protein: CASSESSSGVTDTQYF.

This clonotype was observed a few times. The chain joins TRBV7-9 to TRBJ2-2, with TRBD1 identical over 12 bases. Germline loops: CDR1 SEHNR, CDR2 FQNEAQ (reference sequence). Unmatched junction bases numbered 4, after V lost 6 bases and J lost 5 bases. This CDR3 region has 15 residues. CDR3 DNA: TGTGCCAGCAGGTCGGGACAGGGGGCGACCGGGGAGCTGTTTTTT. Amino acid sequence: CASRSGQGATGELFF.

Ten or more counts support this clonotype. This chain joins TRBV7-8 and TRBJ2-5; the D is unclear. Trimming pared 4 bases from V and 2 bases from J, leaving 20 bases between. Germline CDR1 and CDR2: SGHVS and FQNEAQ. The CDR3 totals 17 residues. The CDR3 here is CASSSLPWVTQQETQYF. DNA of the CDR3: TGTGCCAGCAGCTCACTCCCTTGGGTGACACAACAAGAGACCCAGTACTTC.

Judged by abundance, this clonotype is medium-sized. This sequence joins TRBV9 and TRBJ1-4; D is ambiguous. Trimming pared 1 base from V and 0 bases from J, leaving 7 bases between. There are 15 residues in the CDR3. CDR1 SGDLS and CDR2 YYNGEE come from the germline V gene. CDR3 nucleotides: TGTGCCAGCAGCGTAACTAAGGCAACTAATGAAAAACTGTTTTTT. It yields the protein CASSVTKATNEKLFF.

The chain is built from TRBV6-5 and TRBJ2-3; TRBD1 might be the D (5 bases). The CDR3 runs to 15 residues. V gave up 2 bases and J gave up 2 bases, with 11 bases separating them. The germline CDR1 and CDR2 sequences are MNHEY and SVGAGI. The CDR3 sequence is CASSYLPGNTDTQYF. Written as DNA, the CDR3 is TGTGCCAGCAGTTACCTCCCAGGGAACACAGATACGCAGTATTTT.

This clonotype was counted a few times. The rearrangement links TRBV4-3 to TRBJ2-5; either TRBD1 or TRBD2 may fit D (5 bases each). The CDR3 runs to 13 residues. Trimming left V 1 base short and J 8 bases short, with 11 bases between. CDR1 and CDR2 from the germline V gene are LGHNA and YSLEER. The CDR3 DNA follows: TGCGCCAGCAGCCAAGGGGGCGCGGGCACCCAGTACTTC. Residues: CASSQGGAGTQYF.

This clonotype has ten or more counts. The V and J genes are TRBV6-1 and TRBJ2-3, with 7 bases matching TRBD1. The CDR3 loop spans 16 amino acids. Per the germline V gene, CDR1 is MNHNS and CDR2 is SASEGT. The junction had 10 bases not matched to a gene; V was cut back by 5 bases and J by 2 bases. The CDR3 is CASSRTGTEVTDTQYF. The CDR3 DNA reads TGTGCCAGCAGTCGAACCGGGACAGAAGTCACAGATACGCAGTATTTT.

The chain employs TRBV5-1 and TRBJ2-1; D is possibly TRBD2 (5 bases). CDR3 length: 15 amino acids. Germline CDR1 and CDR2: SGHRS and YFSETQ. V dropped 0 bases and J dropped 4 bases, with 11 bases sitting between them. In DNA form, the CDR3 reads TGCGCCAGCAGCTTGGGAGGAGGACTTTACAATGAGCAGTTCTTC. This encodes CASSLGGGLYNEQFF.

This clonotype came up many times. The genes are TRBV10-3 and TRBJ2-1; D is ambiguous. Germline-derived CDR1 and CDR2 are ENHRY and SYGVKD. The CDR3 totals 12 residues. The V end was cut by 3 bases, the J end by 9 bases, with 9 bases between. The CDR3 DNA reads as TGTGCCATCAGTGATACGGCGATTGAGCAGTTCTTC. It yields the protein CAISDTAIEQFF.

V is TRBV12-3 or TRBV12-4 and J is TRBJ2-3; 7 nucleotides line up with TRBD1. V dropped 6 bases and J dropped 4; count of bases not matched to a gene: 4. The CDR3 loop spans 13 amino acids. The CDR3, as DNA: TGTGCCAGCAGAACAGGGGTATCAGATACGCAGTATTTT. Its protein product is CASRTGVSDTQYF.

In its sample, this clonotype was seen many times. The rearrangement joins TRBV7-9 to TRBJ2-3, with D tentatively TRBD1 (5 bases). Germline V gene sequence: CDR1 SEHNR, CDR2 FQNEAQ (reference sequence). The CDR3 is 13 residues long. Trimming removed 5 bases from V and 3 bases from J, with 9 bases in between. In nucleotides, the CDR3 is TGTGCCAGCAGCGCAACAGGAACAGATACGCAGTATTTT. Translating gives CASSATGTDTQYF.

In its sample, this clonotype was seen a few times. This chain links TRBV5-1 with TRBJ2-1; 15 nucleotides agree with TRBD2. The CDR3 is made up of 16 amino acids. The germline CDR1 and CDR2 sequences are SGHRS and YFSETQ. V lost 4 bases, J lost 7 bases, and 6 bases stayed unmatched. The CDR3 nucleotides are TGCGCCAGCAGCGACGGACTAGCGGGAGGGGGGAATGAGCAGTTCTTC. Translating gives CASSDGLAGGGNEQFF.

This clonotype was recorded at least ten times. The chain employs TRBV7-2 and TRBJ1-6, with TRBD1 matching over 7 bases. Germline CDR1 is SGHTA and CDR2 is FQGNSA. The CDR3 length is 16 residues. The V segment lost 5 bases and the J segment 10 bases; nucleotides outside the gene matches: 14. The CDR3 nucleotides read TGTGCCAGCAGCCAACCCGGGACAGAGCGAAACTCACCCCTCCACTTT. Translation: CASSQPGTERNSPLHF.

This clonotype was seen a few times. The chain employs TRBV7-6 and TRBJ2-2, with D possibly being TRBD2 (6 bases). Per the germline V gene, CDR1 is SGHVS and CDR2 is FNYEAQ. The length of the CDR3 is 18 residues. Trimming left V 4 bases short and J 0 bases short, with 18 bases between. CDR3 residues: CASSSQMGLPPNTGELFF. In DNA form, the CDR3 reads TGTGCCAGCAGCTCCCAGATGGGACTTCCCCCGAACACCGGGGAGCTGTTTTTT. Based on the CDR3 plus reference TRBV7-6 and TRBJ2-2, the full variable domain is GAGVSQSPRYKVTKRGQDVALRCDPISGHVSLYWYRQALGQGPEFLTYFNYEAQQDKSGLPNDRFSAERPEGSISTLTIQRTEQRDSAMYRCASSSQMGLPPNTGELFFGEGSRLTVL.

This clonotype has ten or more counts. The chain is built from TRBV29-1 and TRBJ2-7; 13 bases match TRBD2. The CDR3 runs 14 residues. After removal of 5 bases from V and 6 bases from J, the junction contained 7 bases not matched to a gene. Germline CDR1 reads SQVTM; CDR2 reads ANQGSEA. The CDR3 here is CSVLGLAGVLEQYF. The CDR3 bases are TGCAGCGTTCTTGGACTAGCGGGAGTCCTCGAGCAGTACTTC.